The rows below give T cell receptor beta chains drawn from one sample of a study of T cell responses to AZD1222 COVID-19 vaccine. Libraries were prepared by immunoSEQ multiplex PCR; TCRdb keeps only in-frame clonotypes and omits some of them. The sample consists of under 200,000 clones, roughly 93% of them appearing once. The material sequenced was peripheral blood, taken on day 0 of AZD1222 vaccination. Receptors were obtained from an adult in good health. Both conserved end residues are part of each CDR3. A D gene is named only where the DNA matches it firmly. Clone size is shown for a subset of rows, as once, few, many or a class of expanded clone.

v_call,d_call,j_call,clone_size,cdr3_nt,cdr3_aa
TRBV5-5,NA,TRBJ2-7,NA,TGTGCCAGCAGCTTAGGCTCCCCACTCTACGAGCAGTACTTC,CASSLGSPLYEQYF
TRBV20-1,NA,TRBJ2-7,NA,TGCAGTGCTACGACTACCTACGAGCAGTACTTC,CSATTTYEQYF
TRBV7-8,NA,TRBJ1-4,NA,TGTGCCAGCAGCCAGGGGTTGCTTGCAACTAATGAAAAACTGTTTTTT,CASSQGLLATNEKLFF
TRBV9,TRBD1,TRBJ1-2,once,TGTGCCAGCAGCGTAGACAGGGGGCCGACCTACACCTTC,CASSVDRGPTYTF
TRBV2,NA,TRBJ1-1,NA,TGTGCCAGCAGTTCACAGGGCTCGCTCACTGAAGCTTTCTTT,CASSSQGSLTEAFF
TRBV6-5,NA,TRBJ2-7,NA,TGTGCCAGCAGCCTAGACTGGTACTCCTACGAGCAGTACTTC,CASSLDWYSYEQYF
TRBV5-1,TRBD1,TRBJ1-2,NA,TGCGCCAGCAGCTTGGCGCAGGGGGCTTTCTATGGCTACACCTTC,CASSLAQGAFYGYTF
TRBV18,NA,TRBJ2-1,once,TGTGCCAGCTCACCAAAGCGGAGCTCCTACAATGAGCAGTTCTTC,CASSPKRSSYNEQFF
TRBV6-2/TRBV6-3,NA,TRBJ2-3,NA,TGTGCCAGCAGCCCCGGTCCCCGCACAGATACGCAGTATTTT,CASSPGPRTDTQYF
TRBV5-4,NA,TRBJ1-2,NA,TGTGCCAGCACCTCCCCAGGGATCTATGGCTACACCTTC,CASTSPGIYGYTF
TRBV10-3,NA,TRBJ1-1,NA,TGTGCCATCAGTGAGCACACTGAAGCTTTCTTT,CAISEHTEAFF
TRBV4-3,TRBD2,TRBJ2-2,NA,TGCGCCAGCAGCCAAGCAGCGGGGGGAACCGGGGAGCTGTTTTTT,CASSQAAGGTGELFF
TRBV4-1,NA,TRBJ2-7,NA,TGCGCCAGCAGCCAAGGGGCCCCCCCAAACGAGCAGTACTTC,CASSQGAPPNEQYF
TRBV19,NA,TRBJ2-1,NA,TGTGCCAGTAGTAGGGGCCTAGGAGGCAATGAGCAGTTCTTC,CASSRGLGGNEQFF
TRBV19,NA,TRBJ1-1,NA,TGTGCCAGTAGTTATCAGCTTGAAGCTTTCTTT,CASSYQLEAFF
TRBV24-1,NA,TRBJ1-2,NA,TGTGCCCCCCCCGTACAGGGTAACTATGGCTACACCTTC,CAPPVQGNYGYTF
TRBV6-1,NA,TRBJ2-6,NA,TGTGCCAGCAGTGACCAGCCCACAGGGCTTGGGGCCAACGTCCTGACTTTC,CASSDQPTGLGANVLTF
TRBV4-2,NA,TRBJ1-5,once,TGTGCCAGCAGCCCCCCCCCAAATCAGCCCCAGCATTTT,CASSPPPNQPQHF
TRBV11-3,NA,TRBJ2-2,NA,TGTGCCAGCAGCCCCGGAGGACGGGAGCTGTTTTTT,CASSPGGRELFF
TRBV5-6,NA,TRBJ1-5,NA,TGTGCCAGCAGCTTGGTCGGTCAGCCCCAGCATTTT,CASSLVGQPQHF
TRBV21-1,NA,TRBJ2-7,NA,TGTGCCAGCAGCAAAGAGGAGACAGGGGTCTCCTACGAGCAGTACTTC,CASSKEETGVSYEQYF
TRBV27,NA,TRBJ2-7,NA,TGTGCCAGCAGTCTCCGACAGCAAGGACACGAGCAGTACTTC,CASSLRQQGHEQYF
TRBV18,NA,TRBJ1-1,NA,TGTGCCAGCTCACCGTATAAGGGCGGAGACACTGAAGCTTTCTTT,CASSPYKGGDTEAFF
TRBV7-9,NA,TRBJ2-5,NA,TGTGCCAGCAGCTTACCTCCGCGGGAGACCCAGTACTTC,CASSLPPRETQYF
TRBV4-3,TRBD1,TRBJ1-6,NA,TGCGCCAGCAGCCAAGGCGGTGGACAGGTGAATTCACCCCTCCACTTT,CASSQGGGQVNSPLHF
TRBV5-1,TRBD1,TRBJ1-6,NA,TGCGCCAGCAGCCGCGCAGGGGGAGGCTCACCCCTCCACTTT,CASSRAGGGSPLHF
TRBV2,NA,TRBJ1-6,NA,TGTGCCAGCACCGACCCCGGGGTTAGCTCCTATAATTCACCCCTCCACTTT,CASTDPGVSSYNSPLHF
TRBV20-1,NA,TRBJ2-1,NA,TGCAGTGCTGGTGGAAAGAGGAATGAGCAGTTCTTC,CSAGGKRNEQFF
TRBV3-1/TRBV3-2,NA,TRBJ1-3,NA,TGTGCCAGCAGCCAAGGGTCCGGGACTACCATATATTTT,CASSQGSGTTIYF
TRBV19,NA,TRBJ2-6,NA,TGTGCCACCAGAGAGGGTTGGGGGGCCAACGTCCTGACTTTC,CATREGWGANVLTF
TRBV5-1,TRBD2,TRBJ2-7,NA,TGCGCCAGCAGAGCCCCAGGACTAGCGGGGGCCCACGAGCAGTACTTC,CASRAPGLAGAHEQYF
TRBV5-1,TRBD1,TRBJ2-2,once,TGCGCCAGCAGCCCCGGGACAGGGGGCTTGGCCGGGGAGCTGTTTTTT,CASSPGTGGLAGELFF
TRBV6-2/TRBV6-3,TRBD1,TRBJ1-3,NA,TGTGCCAGCAGTTACGGGGACAGACTAAGCTCTGGAAACACCATATATTTT,CASSYGDRLSSGNTIYF
TRBV5-6,TRBD1,TRBJ1-1,NA,TGTGCCAGCAGCCGTGACAGGGGGCGCAGTGAAGCTTTCTTT,CASSRDRGRSEAFF
TRBV19,NA,TRBJ1-6,NA,TGTGCCAGTAGTGCCGGGGGACGTAACAATCATTCACCCCTCCACTTT,CASSAGGRNNHSPLHF
TRBV15,TRBD1,TRBJ2-5,NA,TGTGCCACCAGCAGAGGCAGGGGGGAGACCCAGTACTTC,CATSRGRGETQYF
TRBV6-4,TRBD2,TRBJ2-1,NA,TGTGCCAGCAGGGGCGGGAGAGTATACAATGAGCAGTTCTTC,CASRGGRVYNEQFF
TRBV9,NA,TRBJ2-1,NA,TGTGCCAGCAGCGTAGAAGGCGACCCGAGGGATGAGCAGTTCTTC,CASSVEGDPRDEQFF
TRBV21-1,NA,TRBJ1-2,NA,TGTGCCAGCAACCTACAGGGGGCGTACTATGGCTACACCTTC,CASNLQGAYYGYTF
TRBV7-3,TRBD2,TRBJ2-7,once,TGTGCCAGCAGCTTAACCGGGAGGGGCGAGCAGTACTTC,CASSLTGRGEQYF
TRBV20-1,NA,TRBJ2-5,NA,TGCAGTGCTAACACGCCGGAGACCCAGTACTTC,CSANTPETQYF
TRBV29-1,NA,TRBJ2-5,NA,TGCTGCGTTGAAGATGCCCGGGGAGGGGGGGAACAAGAGACCCAGTACTTC,CCVEDARGGGEQETQYF
TRBV7-9,TRBD2,TRBJ2-7,once,TGTGCCAGCAGCACCCCGGGAGGGAGGATCCCCATCAGCGAGCAGTACTTC,CASSTPGGRIPISEQYF
TRBV10-3,NA,TRBJ2-7,NA,TGTGCCATCAGTGACGGGGTCGACGAGCAGTACTTC,CAISDGVDEQYF
TRBV28,NA,TRBJ2-1,NA,TGTGCCAGCAACGTTCCCCCACACAATGAGCAGTTCTTC,CASNVPPHNEQFF